These T cell receptor beta chains were read from a single sample in a study of PD-L1 blockade in urothelial cancer. Assay used: immunoSEQ multiplex PCR; TCRdb lists only in-frame clones, some missing. The sample shows 90,000 or so clones, 90% of them seen only once. Sequenced material: PBMCs, taken around atezolizumab (anti-PD-L1) treatment. Receptors originate from a man between 60 and 75 years old with urothelial cancer. The CDR3 runs from the conserved cysteine through the conserved F or W. The D gene is left open where the match is weak. Clone size is not always given. Where it is, it says once, few, many or a class for expanded clones.

CDR3 length	clone size	V gene	D gene	J gene	CDR3 DNA	CDR3 protein
15	.	TRBV6-6	.	TRBJ1-3	TGTGCCAGCAGGACGATCAGGGAAGCGGGAAACACCATATATTTT	CASRTIREAGNTIYF
14	few	TRBV19	TRBD1	TRBJ1-2	TGTGCCAGTAGTACCCGACAGGGAGGCTATGGCTACACCTTC	CASSTRQGGYGYTF
16	.	TRBV2	TRBD1	TRBJ1-5	TGTGCCAGCATGGCAAACAGGGGGCTAAATGGTCAGCCCCAGCATTTT	CASMANRGLNGQPQHF
13	.	TRBV19	.	TRBJ1-1	TGTGCCAGTAGTCCCGGACAGCGGACTGAAGCTTTCTTT	CASSPGQRTEAFF
15	few	TRBV4-3	TRBD2	TRBJ2-7	TGCGCCAGCAGCCAAGGACTAGCGGCATCCTACGAGCAGTACTTC	CASSQGLAASYEQYF
15	.	TRBV6-6	.	TRBJ1-3	TGTGCCAGCAGTCCCCGGAAGGGGAACGGAAACACCATATATTTT	CASSPRKGNGNTIYF
12	.	TRBV30	TRBD1	TRBJ2-7	TGTGCCGGACAGGGGTGGGACTACGAGCAGTACTTC	CAGQGWDYEQYF
11	.	TRBV2	.	TRBJ2-7	TGTGCCAGCAGTTGGGCTCGCGAGCAGTACTTC	CASSWAREQYF
13	.	TRBV11-2	.	TRBJ2-3	TGTGCCAGCAGTACCCTACTCACAGATACGCAGTATTTT	CASSTLLTDTQYF
17	.	TRBV4-3	.	TRBJ1-4	TGCGCCAGCAGCCAAGTAGGGACTGGCGTTTGGCCCGAAAAACTGTTTTTT	CASSQVGTGVWPEKLFF
13	once	TRBV30	.	TRBJ1-3	TGTGCCGGGTACAGGGTCTCTGGAAACACCATATATTTT	CAGYRVSGNTIYF
16	.	TRBV30	.	TRBJ1-2	TGTGCCTGGAGTGTACTCTTGGGCGCCGGGGGGCATGGCTACACCTTC	CAWSVLLGAGGHGYTF
14	.	TRBV9	TRBD1	TRBJ1-4	TGTGCCAGCAGCTTTGGACAGGGGAGTGAAAAACTGTTTTTT	CASSFGQGSEKLFF
15	few	TRBV28	.	TRBJ2-2	TGTGCCAGCACCCCTCTCGGACAGAACACCGGGGAGCTGTTTTTT	CASTPLGQNTGELFF
15	.	TRBV5-4	.	TRBJ2-3	TGTGCCAGCAGCTTGGCCGGGAGCAGCACAGATACGCAGTATTTT	CASSLAGSSTDTQYF
15	.	TRBV4-2	.	TRBJ2-3	TGTGCCAGCAGCCAGGCCGGTGCCTCTAGGGATACGCAGTATTTT	CASSQAGASRDTQYF
16	.	TRBV5-4	.	TRBJ2-1	TGTGCCAGCAGCTTGGGGGGGGTCGGGGACCACAATGAGCAGTTCTTC	CASSLGGVGDHNEQFF
14	.	TRBV5-1	.	TRBJ2-1	TGCGCCAGCAGCCAATACGGACTCTACAATGAGCAGTTCTTC	CASSQYGLYNEQFF
14	.	TRBV18	TRBD2	TRBJ2-5	TGTGCCAGCTCACCTCGGGGGGGCCTAGAGACCCAGTACTTC	CASSPRGGLETQYF
14	.	TRBV7-2	.	TRBJ1-1	TGTGCCAGCAGCCCCACCCCGTCGGACACTGAAGCTTTCTTT	CASSPTPSDTEAFF
15	.	TRBV7-2	TRBD2	TRBJ2-3	TGTGCCAGCAGCCCTCTACTAGCGGGTCATCATACGCAGTATTTT	CASSPLLAGHHTQYF
15	.	TRBV7-6	.	TRBJ2-1	TGTGCCAGCAGCCTACGGGGAGCCTCCTACAATGAGCAGTTCTTC	CASSLRGASYNEQFF
14	.	TRBV19	TRBD1	TRBJ1-2	TGTGCCAGTAGTACCCTGACAGGGGCACATGGCTACACCTTC	CASSTLTGAHGYTF
13	.	TRBV7-6	.	TRBJ1-1	TGTGCCAGCAGCAGACAGATGAACACTGAAGCTTTCTTT	CASSRQMNTEAFF
18	.	TRBV7-9	TRBD2	TRBJ2-1	TGTGCCAGCAGCTCACGCGCCGTAGCGGGGAGCTCCTACAATGAGCAGTTCTTC	CASSSRAVAGSSYNEQFF
16	.	TRBV27	.	TRBJ2-1	TGTGCCAGCAGTTTATCGCTAGGGGATGCTCACAATGAGCAGTTCTTC	CASSLSLGDAHNEQFF
16	.	TRBV15	.	TRBJ2-6	TGTGCCACCAGCAGAGGGGGCGCATCTGGGGCCAACGTCCTGACTTTC	CATSRGGASGANVLTF
14	.	TRBV19	.	TRBJ2-7	TGTGCCAGTAGTACTTCGCAGGGCCCCTACGAGCAGTACTTC	CASSTSQGPYEQYF
15	.	TRBV30	.	TRBJ1-3	TGTGCCTGGAGTGTAACGTACTACTCTGGAAACACCATATATTTT	CAWSVTYYSGNTIYF
14	.	TRBV2	.	TRBJ1-4	TGTGCCAGCAGTGACGACAGTTTTAATGAAAAACTGTTTTTT	CASSDDSFNEKLFF
15	.	TRBV6-1	.	TRBJ1-6	TGTGCCAGCAGTCAAGGGGGAGGGGTGCATTCACCCCTCCACTTT	CASSQGGGVHSPLHF
13	.	TRBV15	.	TRBJ2-3	TGTGCCACCAGCAGGGTGACTAGGGATACGCAGTATTTT	CATSRVTRDTQYF
13	.	TRBV10-1	.	TRBJ2-7	TGCGCCAGCAGTGATATTGCGGGTAGAGAGCAGTACTTC	CASSDIAGREQYF
12	.	TRBV19	TRBD1	TRBJ1-1	TGTGCCAGTAGTTCTACAGGGGAGGAAGCTTTCTTT	CASSSTGEEAFF
15	.	TRBV6-4	TRBD2	TRBJ2-1	TGTGCCAGCAGTGACCACGGGAGGGAATACAATGAGCAGTTCTTC	CASSDHGREYNEQFF
15	.	TRBV28	TRBD1	TRBJ2-7	TGTGCCAGTCGCTCGACAGGGGGCGGAACCTACGAGCAGTACTTC	CASRSTGGGTYEQYF
14	.	TRBV7-3	.	TRBJ2-1	TGTGCCAGCAGCCCTCGAGGACTGGACAATGAGCAGTTCTTC	CASSPRGLDNEQFF
14	.	TRBV9	.	TRBJ1-5	TGTGCCAGCAGCGTTGGGCAGAGCAATCAGCCCCAGCATTTT	CASSVGQSNQPQHF
13	.	TRBV5-4	TRBD2	TRBJ2-1	TGTGCCAGCAGCTCCGGGACTAGCAATGAGCAGTTCTTC	CASSSGTSNEQFF
15	.	TRBV7-3	.	TRBJ2-1	TGTGCCAGCAGCTTAGGTCAAGCTAGAAACAATGAGCAGTTCTTC	CASSLGQARNNEQFF
13	.	TRBV27	.	TRBJ2-2	TGTGCCAGCAGTTTCGGTTATGGCGGGGAGCTGTTTTTT	CASSFGYGGELFF
15	once	TRBV7-7	.	TRBJ2-6	TGTGCTAGCAGCTTAGGAGGGTCTGGGGCCAACGTCCTGACTTTC	CASSLGGSGANVLTF
16	.	TRBV5-4	TRBD2	TRBJ2-1	TGTGCCAGCAGCTCCCCCTCGGGACTAGGTCGTCGTGAGCAGTTCTTC	CASSSPSGLGRREQFF
17	.	TRBV7-2	.	TRBJ1-2	TGTGCCAGCAGCAATTTACGTCGTGAACAGCGGGGAGATGGCTACACCTTC	CASSNLRREQRGDGYTF
19	.	TRBV18	TRBD1	TRBJ2-1	TGTGCCAGCTCACCACCACTCCAATCCGGGACAGGGGGTTTGAATGAGCAGTTCTTC	CASSPPLQSGTGGLNEQFF
16	.	TRBV10-3	TRBD1	TRBJ1-2	TGTGCCATCAGAAGGGGACAGGGGGCGCCTAACTATGGCTACACCTTC	CAIRRGQGAPNYGYTF
15	.	TRBV5-6	TRBD2	TRBJ2-7	TGTGCCAGCAGCTTACTAGCGGGTGTCATCTACGAGCAGTACTTC	CASSLLAGVIYEQYF
17	.	TRBV7-2	TRBD2	TRBJ2-5	TGTGCCAGCAGCTTATGGGGACTAGCGGGAGGGCAAGAGACCCAGTACTTC	CASSLWGLAGGQETQYF
15	.	TRBV18	TRBD1	TRBJ2-7	TGTGCCAGCTCGCCTCCGGGACAGAGCTCCTACGAGCAGTACTTC	CASSPPGQSSYEQYF
16	.	TRBV30	.	TRBJ2-1	TGTGCCTGGAGTAGGTTTCCAGGGGTCGGCTACAATGAGCAGTTCTTC	CAWSRFPGVGYNEQFF
15	.	TRBV7-6	.	TRBJ1-3	TGTGCCAGCAGCTTAGGGTCGAGCCCTGGAAACACCATATATTTT	CASSLGSSPGNTIYF
19	once	TRBV28	TRBD2	TRBJ2-7	TGTGCCAGCAGTTTAAGAAATTCCGGGACTAGCGGGAGAAGGGGCGAGCAGTACTTC	CASSLRNSGTSGRRGEQYF
17	once	TRBV5-1	TRBD1	TRBJ2-7	TGCGCCAGCAGCCCCGGGACAGGGGTTTCCAGTTCCTACGAGCAGTACTTC	CASSPGTGVSSSYEQYF
16	.	TRBV28	.	TRBJ2-5	TGTGCCAGCAGTTTGCCGGGACTTATCCTCCAAGAGACCCAGTACTTC	CASSLPGLILQETQYF
16	.	TRBV6-5	TRBD2	TRBJ2-1	TGTGCCAGCAGTTACCAGACTAGCCCCTCCTACAATGAGCAGTTCTTC	CASSYQTSPSYNEQFF